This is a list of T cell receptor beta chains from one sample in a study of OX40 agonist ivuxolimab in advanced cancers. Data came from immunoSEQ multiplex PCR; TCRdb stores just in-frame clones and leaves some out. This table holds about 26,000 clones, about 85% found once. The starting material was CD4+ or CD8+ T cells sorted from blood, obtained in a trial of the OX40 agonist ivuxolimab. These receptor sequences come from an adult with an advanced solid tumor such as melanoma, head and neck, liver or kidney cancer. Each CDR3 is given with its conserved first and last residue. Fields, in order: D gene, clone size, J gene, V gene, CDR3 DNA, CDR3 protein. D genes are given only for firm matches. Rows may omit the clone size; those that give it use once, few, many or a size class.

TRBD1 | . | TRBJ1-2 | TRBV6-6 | TGTGCCAGCAGTTACGTGGCAGGGGGCTTATACTATGGCTACACCTTC | CASSYVAGGLYYGYTF
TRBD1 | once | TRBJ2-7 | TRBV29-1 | TGCAGCGTCAGGACAGGGGAAAGCGAGCAGTACTTC | CSVRTGESEQYF
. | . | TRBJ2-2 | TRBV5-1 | TGCGCCAGCAGCCAAGGGACCGGGGAGCTGTTTTTT | CASSQGTGELFF
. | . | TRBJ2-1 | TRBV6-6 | TGTGCCAGCAGTTACTCGGGAATAGCGAACAATGAGCAGTTCTTC | CASSYSGIANNEQFF
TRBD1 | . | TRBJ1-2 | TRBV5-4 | TGTGCCAGCAGCTTACCGGGACAGAACTATGGCTACACCTTC | CASSLPGQNYGYTF
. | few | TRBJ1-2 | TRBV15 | TGTGCCACCAGCAGAGGCGGCACACCCAACTATGGCTACACCTTC | CATSRGGTPNYGYTF
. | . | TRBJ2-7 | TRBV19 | TGTGCCAGTAGTATAGATCTGGGTAGCTACGAGCAGTACTTC | CASSIDLGSYEQYF
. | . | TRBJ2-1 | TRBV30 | TGTGCCTGGAGTCATAGCGGTAATGAGCAGTTCTTC | CAWSHSGNEQFF
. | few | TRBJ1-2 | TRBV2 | TGTGCCAGCAGTGAAGTGGGTCAACGACTCTATGGCTACACCTTC | CASSEVGQRLYGYTF
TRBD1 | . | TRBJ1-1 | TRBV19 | TGTGCCAGCACCCTCTCGACAGGGCGGGCGACTGAAGCTTTCTTT | CASTLSTGRATEAFF
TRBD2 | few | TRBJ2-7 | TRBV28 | TGTGCCAGCAGTACTCTTACCGGGACTAGCGTGAGCGAGCAGTACTTC | CASSTLTGTSVSEQYF
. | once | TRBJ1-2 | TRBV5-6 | TGTGCCAGCAGCTGGACCCGGACGGGGCCCCTCTATGGCTACACCTTC | CASSWTRTGPLYGYTF
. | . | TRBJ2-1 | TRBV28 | TGTGCCAGCAGTTGGGACGGGTCCTCCTACAATGAGCAGTTCTTC | CASSWDGSSYNEQFF
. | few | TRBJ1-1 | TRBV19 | TGTGCCAGTAGCCAACGACCCGGGGGAGGCACTGAAGCTTTCTTT | CASSQRPGGGTEAFF
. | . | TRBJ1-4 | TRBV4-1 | TGCGCCAGCAGCCAGAGTCACAGGGCCTCTAATGAAAAACTGTTTTTT | CASSQSHRASNEKLFF
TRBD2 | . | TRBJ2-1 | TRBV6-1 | TGTGCCAGCAGTGAAGCGGAGGCTAGCGGGGATAAGCAGTTCTTC | CASSEAEASGDKQFF
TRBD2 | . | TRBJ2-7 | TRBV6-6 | TGTGCCAGCAGTTACGGGGCTAGCGGGGACTACGAGCAGTACTTC | CASSYGASGDYEQYF
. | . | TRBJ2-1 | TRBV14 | TGTGCCAGCAGCCAATGGATGGATGAGCAGTTCTTC | CASSQWMDEQFF
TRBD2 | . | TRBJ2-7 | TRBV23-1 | TGCGCCAGCAGTCAATCGGCGGGGGTGGGGACCTACGAGCAGTACTTC | CASSQSAGVGTYEQYF
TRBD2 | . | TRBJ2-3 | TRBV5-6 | TGTGCCAGCAGCGTACCCGGGACTAGCGGGACTTCGCGGGATACGCAGTATTTT | CASSVPGTSGTSRDTQYF
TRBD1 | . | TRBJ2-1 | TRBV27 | TGTGCCAGCAGTTCCCCGACAGGGTACAATGAGCAGTTCTTC | CASSSPTGYNEQFF
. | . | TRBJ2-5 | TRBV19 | TGTGCCAGTAGTTCTTCCCAGTACTTC | CASSSSQYF
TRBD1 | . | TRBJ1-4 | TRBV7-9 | TGTGCCAGCAGCTTGGAGGGGGCCGCAACTAATGAAAAACTGTTTTTT | CASSLEGAATNEKLFF
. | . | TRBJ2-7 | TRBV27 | TGTGCCAGCAGTTCCCTGTCAGGGGGACTTAGTTACGAGCAGTACTTC | CASSSLSGGLSYEQYF
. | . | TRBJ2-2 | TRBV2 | TGTGCCAGCAGTGAAATGCCCGACACCGGGGAGCTGTTTTTT | CASSEMPDTGELFF
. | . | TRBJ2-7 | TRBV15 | TGTGCCACCAGCAGAGATCTGGGCAGCGAGCAGTACTTC | CATSRDLGSEQYF
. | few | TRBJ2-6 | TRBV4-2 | TGTGCCAGCAGCCAAGATCTTTTCGGGATTCTCTCTGGGGCCAACGTCCTGACTTTC | CASSQDLFGILSGANVLTF
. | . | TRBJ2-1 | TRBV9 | TGTGCCAGCAGCCCAATAACTCAGGGGTTAAACTCCTACAATGAGCAGTTCTTC | CASSPITQGLNSYNEQFF
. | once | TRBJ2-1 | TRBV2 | TGTGCCAGCAGTGAGGGAGGACAAATTATGCACGATGAGCAGTTCTTC | CASSEGGQIMHDEQFF
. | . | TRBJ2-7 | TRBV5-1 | TGCGCCAGCAGCTACAGCGTCTCCTACGAGCAGTACTTC | CASSYSVSYEQYF
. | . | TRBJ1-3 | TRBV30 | TGTGCCTGGAGTCCCCGGGGGGGGATAGCTGGAAACACCATATATTTT | CAWSPRGGIAGNTIYF
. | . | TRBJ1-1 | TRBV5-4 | TGTGCCAGCAGCCGCGGTGGCACGGGGGACACTGAAGCTTTCTTT | CASSRGGTGDTEAFF
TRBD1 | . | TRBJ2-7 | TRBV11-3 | TGTGCCAGCGCATCCCTTTCGGGGACAGACATCTACGAGCAGTACTTC | CASASLSGTDIYEQYF
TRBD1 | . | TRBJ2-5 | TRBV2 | TGTGCCAGCAGCACCGGGACAGGGGTGGAGACCCAGTACTTC | CASSTGTGVETQYF
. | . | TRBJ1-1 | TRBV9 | TGTGCCAGCAGCGTAGAGCCCAATCCGGGGGTTATGAACACTGAAGCTTTCTTT | CASSVEPNPGVMNTEAFF
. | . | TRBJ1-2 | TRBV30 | TGTGCCTGGAGGGGGTTCAGGCCTGGCTACACCTTC | CAWRGFRPGYTF
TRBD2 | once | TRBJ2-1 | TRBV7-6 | TGTGCCAGCAGCGATGGGACTAGCGGGAGAGATGAGCAGTTCTTC | CASSDGTSGRDEQFF
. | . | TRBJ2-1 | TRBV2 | TGTGCCAGAGCGGTGAGCTCCTACAATGAGCAGTTCTTC | CARAVSSYNEQFF
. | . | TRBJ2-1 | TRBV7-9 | TGTGCCAGCAGCTTAGCGGGGGGTGAGCAGTTCTTC | CASSLAGGEQFF
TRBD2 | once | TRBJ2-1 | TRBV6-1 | TGTGCCAGCAGTGAAGTCCTTTTGACTAGCGGGGGGGGAAATGAGCAGTTCTTC | CASSEVLLTSGGGNEQFF
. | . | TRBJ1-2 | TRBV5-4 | TGTGCCAGCAGCGCGGCAGCGGACACCGATCACTTTAACTATGGCTACACCTTC | CASSAAADTDHFNYGYTF
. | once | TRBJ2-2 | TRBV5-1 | TGCGCCAGCAGCTTTCGCGGGAACACCGGGGAGCTGTTTTTT | CASSFRGNTGELFF
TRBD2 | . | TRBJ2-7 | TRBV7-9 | TGTGCCAGCCGCCTGGGGGGGGAAACTTTCGAGCAGTACTTC | CASRLGGETFEQYF
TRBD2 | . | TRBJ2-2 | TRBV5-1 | TGCGCCAGCAGCTCCGGGACTAGCGGGAGGGGGGGCACCGGGGAGCTGTTTTTT | CASSSGTSGRGGTGELFF
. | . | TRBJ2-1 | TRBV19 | TGTGCCAGTAGCCCTGCCCAGGGCTCCTACAATGAGCAGTTCTTC | CASSPAQGSYNEQFF
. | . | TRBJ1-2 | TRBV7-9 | TGTGCCAGCAGCTTACCTACGCTTAGGGAGCAGGGAAGCTATGGCTACACCTTC | CASSLPTLREQGSYGYTF
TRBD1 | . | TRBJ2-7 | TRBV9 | TGTGCCAGCAGCACACACAGGGGATCCTACGAGCAGTACTTC | CASSTHRGSYEQYF
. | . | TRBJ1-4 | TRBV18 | TGTGCCAGCTCACCAGGGTTTAATGAAAAACTGTTTTTT | CASSPGFNEKLFF
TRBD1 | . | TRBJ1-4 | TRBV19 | TGTGCCAGTACCGCCGGAGGGGGCTATAATGAAAAACTGTTTTTT | CASTAGGGYNEKLFF
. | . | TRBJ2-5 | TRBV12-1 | TGTGCCAGCAGCTTTCCCTCTACTACCCCACAGGAGCGGGGGGGCTGGGAGACCCAGTACTTC | CASSFPSTTPQERGGWETQYF
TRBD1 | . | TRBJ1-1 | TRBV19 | TGTGCCAGTAGTATAGATGCAGGGGGGACTGAAGCTTTCTTT | CASSIDAGGTEAFF
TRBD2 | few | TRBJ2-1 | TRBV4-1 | TGCGCCAGCAGCCAAAGCCTAGCGGGGGGGCACAATGAGCAGTTCTTC | CASSQSLAGGHNEQFF